The text below deals with one T cell receptor (beta chain). This entry is derived from a study of T cell repertoires in cytomegalovirus infection. Across the whole study: The public TCR beta signatures pointed to both CMV infection and matching HLA type.

TCRdb reprocessed the reads with MiXCR, giving one entry per CDR3 protein. The sample carries 200,000 to 300,000 distinct CDR3 sequences, more than 9% recorded once. The source of this sequence is a human donor in good health (CMV status not recorded). Some clones in this sample may be carry-over from other donors' samples. What was sequenced was PBMCs.

The DNA for the CDR3 is TGTGCCAGCAGTTTTCTAGCGGGGGGAGGGGGAGAGCAGTTCTTC. Protein sequence: CASSFLAGGGGEQFF. The gene calls are TRBV27 and TRBJ2-1, with 11 bases aligning to TRBD2. CDR1 is MNHEY and CDR2 is SMNVEV in the germline V gene (reference sequence). This CDR3 contains 15 residues. With V trimmed by 3 bases and J by 10 bases, 8 bases remained unmatched.